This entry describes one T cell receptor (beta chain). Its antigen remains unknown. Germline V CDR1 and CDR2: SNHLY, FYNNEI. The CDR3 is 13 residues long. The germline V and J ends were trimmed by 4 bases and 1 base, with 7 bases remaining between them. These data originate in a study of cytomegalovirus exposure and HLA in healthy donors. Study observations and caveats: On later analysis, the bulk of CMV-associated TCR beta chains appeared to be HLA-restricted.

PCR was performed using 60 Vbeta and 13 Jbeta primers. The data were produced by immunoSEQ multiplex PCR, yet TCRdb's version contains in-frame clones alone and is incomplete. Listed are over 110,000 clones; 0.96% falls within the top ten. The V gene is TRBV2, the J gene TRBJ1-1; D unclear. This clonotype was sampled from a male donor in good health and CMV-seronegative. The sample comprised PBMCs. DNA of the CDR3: TGTGCCAGCAGTGCAGGTAGGAACACTGAAGCTTTCTTT. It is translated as CASSAGRNTEAFF.